This record covers a single T cell receptor beta chain. This sample was included in a study of shared clonotypes between healthy human individuals. The CDR3 length is 14 residues. V was shortened by 3 bases and J by 2 bases, with 11 bases between the two germline ends. Germline lookup yields CDR1 SGHRS and CDR2 YFSETQ. Every subset had its genomic DNA shared out evenly among several immunoSEQ plates. Produced via immunoSEQ multiplex PCR; TCRdb's table is partial and in-frame only. Of over 2 million clones in the sample, just under 95% were seen once. The rearrangement uses TRBV5-1 and TRBJ1-1; perhaps TRBD1 as D (5 bases). The specimen was naive CD4+ T cells from PBMCs. The subset: CD45RA+ positively selected. The TCR originated in a man younger than 30 in good health. Some clones in this sample may be carry-over from other donors' samples. CDR3 region: CASSSPGGNTEAFF. CDR3 sequence (DNA): TGCGCCAGCAGCTCACCCGGGGGTAACACTGAAGCTTTCTTT.